Below, 14 T cell receptor beta chains from the same sample are listed, as sequenced in a study of long-term antiretroviral therapy in people with HIV. immunoSEQ v3.0 was run at survey level. Sequencing used immunoSEQ multiplex PCR; TCRdb keeps in-frame clones, though not all of them. This table holds about 18,000 clones, just over 75% found once. Here the sequenced sample was unsorted PBMCs, taken 0.5 years before starting antiretroviral therapy. These receptors were obtained from a woman aged 45-65 years with HIV.

The chain links TRBV10-1 to TRBJ1-4; D call uncertain. CDR1 is WNHNN and CDR2 is SYGVQD in the germline V gene (reference sequence). The CDR3 sequence is 13 residues long. The V gene lost 0 bases and the J gene lost 7 bases, with 6 bases spanning the gap. CDR3 in amino acids: CASSESGSEKLFF. For the CDR3, the DNA is TGCGCCAGCAGTGAGTCCGGTAGTGAAAAACTGTTTTTT.

This clone was recorded only once. V is TRBV5-5 and J is TRBJ1-2, with 9 bases aligning to TRBD1. In germline, CDR1 is SGHKS, CDR2 YYEKEE (reference sequence). V shed 3 bases, J shed 5 bases, and the junction held 8 bases outside the gene matches. The CDR3 is made up of 15 amino acids. In nucleotides, the CDR3 is TGTGCCAGCAGCTCGGGCGGACAGGGGAATTATGGCTACACCTTC. This encodes CASSSGGQGNYGYTF.

The genes are TRBV9 and TRBJ1-2; D not resolved. V lost 0 bases, J lost 3 bases, and 9 bases lay in between. The germline CDR1 and CDR2 sequences are SGDLS and YYNGEE. The CDR3 is 14 amino acids. As DNA, the CDR3 is TGTGCCAGCAGCGTAGAGCCAGAGCACTATGGCTACACCTTC. Amino acid sequence: CASSVEPEHYGYTF.

The chain carries TRBV19 and TRBJ2-7, with D hard to call. The CDR3 runs to 13 residues. Per the germline V gene, CDR1 is LNHDA and CDR2 is SQIVND (reference sequence). V was clipped by 5 bases and J by 2 bases, with 10 bases between them. The CDR3 protein is CASSFGTTYEQYF. Here the CDR3 DNA reads TGTGCCAGTAGTTTCGGAACAACCTACGAGCAGTACTTC. Supplemented by reference TRBV19 and TRBJ2-7, the full variable domain reads DGGITQSPKYLFRKEGQNVTLSCEQNLNHDAMYWYRQDPGQGLRLIYYSQIVNDFQKGDIAEGYSVSREKKESFPLTVTSAQKNPTAFYLCASSFGTTYEQYFGPGTRLTVT.

The V and J genes are TRBV11-3 and TRBJ2-7, with 7 bases matching TRBD1. The CDR3 extends over 15 amino acids. V lost 0 bases and J lost 2; bases outside the gene matches: 4. The germline V gene has CDR1 SGHNT and CDR2 YENEEA. CDR3 bases: TGTGCCAGCAGCTTAGATTCGGGGACAGCCTACGAGCAGTACTTC. Translation gives CASSLDSGTAYEQYF.

J is TRBJ2-7 and V is TRBV6-1, with a weak D call TRBD2 (5 bases). The CDR3 has 12 residues. In germline, CDR1 is MNHNS, CDR2 SASEGT. V dropped 6 bases and J dropped 0 bases, with 6 bases sitting between them. The CDR3: CASSRDSYEQYV. CDR3 nucleotide sequence: TGTGCCAGCAGCCGGGACTCCTACGAGCAGTACGTC.

The chain employs TRBV5-4 and TRBJ2-1; D is undetermined. This CDR3 has 15 amino acids. Germline assignment: CDR1 SGHNT and CDR2 YYREEE (reference sequence). V shed 1 base and J shed 0 bases, with 8 bases lying between them. The DNA for the CDR3 is TGTGCCAGCAGCTTGACCAGGATCTCCTACAATGAGCAGTTCTTC. Translating gives CASSLTRISYNEQFF.

The chain uses TRBV18 and TRBJ2-6, with 8 bases lining up with TRBD2. V lost 0 bases, J lost 4 bases, and 8 bases stayed unmatched. The CDR3 has 18 residues. Germline lookup yields CDR1 KGHSH and CDR2 LQKENI. This CDR3 reads CASSPPNGGASGANVLTF. CDR3 coding DNA: TGTGCCAGCTCACCACCTAACGGGGGGGCCTCCGGGGCCAACGTCCTGACTTTC.

V gene TRBV20-1 combines with J gene TRBJ1-2; perhaps TRBD1 as D (6 bases). The length of the CDR3 is 11 residues. Germline CDR1 reads DFQATT; CDR2 reads SNEGSKA (reference sequence). V shed 7 bases and J shed 4 bases, with 10 bases lying between them. CDR3 bases: TGCAGTGGACAGGACCTCTATGGCTACACCTTC. Its protein is CSGQDLYGYTF.

The chain has TRBV7-2 and TRBJ1-1; the D is unclear. There are 11 residues in the CDR3. Deletions cut 1 base from V and 10 bases from J, with 7 bases between. Germline loops: CDR1 SGHTA, CDR2 FQGNSA. The CDR3 DNA reads as TGTGCCAGCAGCTTAGGGGAAACAGCTTTCTTT. Translated, it gives CASSLGETAFF. The full variable domain, with the rest looked up from reference TRBV7-2 and TRBJ1-1, is GAGVSQSPSNKVTEKGKDVELRCDPISGHTALYWYRQSLGQGLEFLIYFQGNSAPDKSGLPSDRFSAERTGGSVSTLTIQRTQQEDSAVYLCASSLGETAFFGQGTRLTVV.

This clone was seen more than once but under ten times. This rearrangement joins TRBV4-2 to TRBJ2-7; the match to TRBD1 covers 8 bases. CDR3 size: 14 residues. The V segment lost 4 bases and the J segment 5 bases; nucleotides outside the gene matches: 7. The germline V gene encodes CDR1 LGHNA and CDR2 YNFKEQ. This CDR3 reads CASSRTGNLDEQYF. CDR3 sequence (DNA): TGTGCCAGCAGCCGGACAGGGAACCTCGACGAGCAGTACTTC.

About this clone: Other DNA sequences from this sample encode an identical CDR3 as well. The chain has TRBV30 and TRBJ1-1, with a weak D call TRBD1 (5 bases). The V end lost 0 bases, the J end lost 9 bases, and 8 bases lay between the germline ends. The CDR3 is 11 amino acids. The germline CDR1 and CDR2 sequences are GTSNPN and SVGIG (reference sequence). The DNA for the CDR3 is TGTGCCTGGAGTGTACAGGACAAAGCTTTCTTT. As protein: CAWSVQDKAFF.

The rearrangement uses TRBV19 and TRBJ2-3; 7 positions match TRBD2. Per germline, CDR1 LNHDA and CDR2 SQIVND (reference sequence). There are 14 residues in the CDR3. Trimming cost V 7 bases and J 4 bases; bases outside gene matches: 8. The CDR3 spells CASTGGSAADTQYF. CDR3 in DNA: TGTGCCAGTACCGGGGGGTCCGCGGCAGATACGCAGTATTTT.

The CDR3 region has the DNA TGCGCCAGCAGCCTTATCATAGCGGATACCGGGGAGCTGTTTTTT. It specifies CASSLIIADTGELFF. V gene TRBV5-1 combines with J gene TRBJ2-2, with D possibly being TRBD2 (6 bases). Between the trimmed V and J ends, which lost 4 bases and 5 bases, there was a span of 15 bases. CDR1 and CDR2 from the germline V gene are SGHRS and YFSETQ. The length of the CDR3 is 15 residues.